The present entry profiles one T cell receptor (beta chain) with its context. What antigen it recognizes has not been identified. No base-level quality is on record; no much larger clone is a single base apart. All donors were healthy Caucasians. Three pairs of female monozygotic twins, all aged roughly 18 to 30 years, made up the twin cohort. Positive isolation kits from Invitrogen were used to isolate the CD4+ and CD8+ T cell populations. This entry comes from a study of identical twins (dated by TCRdb to about 2016). Background on the whole study: TCR alpha and beta repertoires from monozygotic twins, unrelated adults of various ages and cord blood were deep-sequenced to test whether fetal clonotypes persist. To rule out contamination, replicate twin experiments were performed at different times with different library preparation protocols.

Library prep was done by 5' RACE. The run used an Illumina HiSeq 2000. A universal primer binding site was added through template switching, and the final cDNA carried a unique molecular identifier so that TCR cDNA molecules could be counted accurately. Specific primers in the conserved constant-segment region were used to synthesize first-strand cDNA for the TCR alpha and beta chains. To control for contamination, each cDNA library was double barcoded with a SMART-Mk sample barcode plus Illumina barcodes. TruSeq adapter sequences and Illumina sample barcodes were added in two successive PCR steps. The Illumina HiSeq platform was used with custom primers to sequence TCR alpha and beta cDNA libraries. The study's own analysis went as follows. MiGEC was used to process raw reads and extract unique molecular identifiers, and MiXCR was used to find CDR3 positions. Recombination models were inferred per individual with the repgenHMM and IGoR tools using an EM algorithm. The analysis of shared clonotypes was done with the tcR package in R, with sharing normalized by the product of cloneset sizes. To study raw recombination free of thymic and clonal selection effects, out-of-frame nonproductive sequences were analyzed. Through fastp at Q25 and MiXCR, TCRdb rebuilt clones from the public reads, retaining in-frame beta chains. CDR3 protein duplicates are merged, each entry listing the most common genes and DNA. The V and J calls and clone size are TCRdb's, not the authors'. The table for this sample lists about 520,000 distinct CDR3 sequences; around 20% of them were counted only once. About 0.93% of the sample belongs to the ten largest clones.

The investigation overall reported the following: Conclusions relied on cross-sectional statistical analysis, since the same donors could not be followed over many years. Zero-insertion analyses could be partly confounded by invariant T cells such as MAIT and iNKT, although diverse VJ usage argued against such confounding for most clonotypes. Fewer insertions were carried by abundant cord blood beta clonotypes, a similar but weaker trend appeared in young adult naive repertoires, and no such trend appeared in memory repertoires. Compared with coincidental sharing between unrelated individuals, out-of-frame TCR alpha sequences shared between twins had an excess of sequences with low generation probability. The excess sharing between twins in beta out-of-frame sequences was weaker because fewer shared sequences reduced the signal-to-noise ratio. Out-of-frame TCR alpha sharing in monozygotic twins was systematically underestimated by recombination models, whereas sharing between unrelated individuals was in agreement with the recombination models.

Its CDR3 holds 15 amino acids, cysteine through phenylalanine. Only the CDR3 region is kept as DNA, spanning 45 bases read in frame from base 1. Trimming takes 3 bases off V and 6 bases off J; junction bases not matched to a gene: 7. The germline V gene specifies SGDLS as CDR1 and YYNGEE as CDR2. These records were also assigned to another study, of T cells expressing NK-cell markers. As described in the second report: Three sorted T-cell subsets (CD3+CD56+NKG2C+, CD3+CD56+NKG2C- and CD3+CD56-NKG2C+) from roughly eight donors had their TCR beta-chain repertoires profiled. Among the eight sequenced donors, seven were HCMV-seropositive and one was HCMV-seronegative. To restrict sorting to alphabetaTCR-expressing T cells, an anti-gammadeltaTCR antibody was added in several experiments. In a handful of donors, the dominant CD3+CD56+NKG2C+ clonotypes were among the top 10 CD8+ clonotypes and accounted for roughly 1.0-7.5% of CD8+ T cells. Those dominant clonotypes were again the most abundant among CD3+CD56-NKG2C+ cells in several donors, at about 28.3-60.1%. Whether the expanded NKG2C-expressing T cell clones were specific for HCMV antigens remained unclear. The study sequenced eight donors, all healthy volunteers chosen at random: three men and five women. To determine HCMV serostatus, a commercial ELISA kit was used to detect HCMV-specific IgG in serum. MIGEC was used to demultiplex reads and group the reads by UMI, and MiTCR was used to assemble and quantify clonotypes. To remove erroneous sequences, TCR cDNA sequences were retained only when supported by two or more reads. The tcR package was used for downstream repertoire analysis, and clonotypes were matched across fractions by CDR3 nucleotide sequence plus V segment. VDJmatch was used to annotate antigen specificity against VDJdb, with one amino acid substitution in CDR3 allowed.

The rearranged segments are TRBV9 and TRBJ2-3; 10 bases in the middle match TRBD2. Sequenced input: CD4+ T cells sorted from blood. The clonotype was recovered from a woman aged 18-29 years in good health. The CDR3 reads CASSDLASGGDTQYF. The DNA sequence is given as TGTGCCAGCAGCGACCTGGCTAGCGGGGGCGATACGCAGTATTTT.